This TCR beta chain was observed in a study of OX40 agonist ivuxolimab in advanced cancers. Study-level points and caveats: Blood T cells, both CD4+ and CD8+, expanded clonally by week 6 at 0.1 to 3.0 mg/kg.

Here immunoSEQ multiplex PCR was the method, and the copy in TCRdb shows in-frame clones only, minus some. The table shows 60,000 or so clones, with approximately 91% occurring only once. The trim removed 5 bases at V and 3 bases at J, leaving 3 bases unmatched. Germline assignment: CDR1 MNHEY and CDR2 SMNVEV (reference sequence). This CDR3 has 13 residues. Note on this clone: No antigen is known for it.

The receptor was derived from an adult with an advanced solid tumor such as melanoma, head and neck, liver or kidney cancer. The V and J genes are TRBV27 and TRBJ2-5, with TRBD2 matching 7 bases. This specimen consisted of CD4+ or CD8+ T cells sorted from blood, obtained in a trial of the OX40 agonist ivuxolimab. The CDR3 here is CASSGGREETQYF. The CDR3 nucleotides are TGTGCCAGCAGTGGGGGGAGGGAAGAGACCCAGTACTTC.